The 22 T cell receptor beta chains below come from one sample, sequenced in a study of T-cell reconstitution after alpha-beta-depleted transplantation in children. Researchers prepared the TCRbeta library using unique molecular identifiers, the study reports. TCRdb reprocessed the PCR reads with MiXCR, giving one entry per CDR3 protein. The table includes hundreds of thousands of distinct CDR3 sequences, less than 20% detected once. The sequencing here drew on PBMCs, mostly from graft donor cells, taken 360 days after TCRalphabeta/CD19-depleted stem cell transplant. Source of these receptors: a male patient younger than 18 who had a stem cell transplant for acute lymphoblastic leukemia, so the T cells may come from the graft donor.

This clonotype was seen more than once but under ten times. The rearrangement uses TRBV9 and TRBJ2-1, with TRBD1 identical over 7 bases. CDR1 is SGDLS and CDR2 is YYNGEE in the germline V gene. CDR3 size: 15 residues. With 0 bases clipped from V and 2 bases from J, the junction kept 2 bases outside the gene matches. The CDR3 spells CASSVEGQTYNEQFF. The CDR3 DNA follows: TGTGCCAGCAGCGTAGAGGGACAGACCTACAATGAGCAGTTCTTC.

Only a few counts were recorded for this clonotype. The CDR3 region is CASILDGTSGHNEQFF. The CDR3 bases are TGCGCCAGCATCCTCGACGGGACTAGCGGACACAATGAGCAGTTCTTC. V is TRBV5-1 and J is TRBJ2-1, with 11 bases matching TRBD2. The junction had 10 bases not matched to a gene; V was cut back by 6 bases and J by 5 bases. Germline CDR1 is SGHRS and CDR2 is YFSETQ. The CDR3 runs to 16 residues.

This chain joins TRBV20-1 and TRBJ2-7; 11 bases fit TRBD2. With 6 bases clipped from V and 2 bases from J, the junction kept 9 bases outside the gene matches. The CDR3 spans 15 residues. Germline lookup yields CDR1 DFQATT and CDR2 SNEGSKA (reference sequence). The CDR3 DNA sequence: TGCAGTGCCAAAACCGGGACTAGCGGAGCCTACGAGCAGTACTTC. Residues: CSAKTGTSGAYEQYF.

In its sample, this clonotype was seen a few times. The CDR3 coding sequence is TGCGCCAGCAGCCAGGGACTAGCGGGAGCACAAGAGACCCAGTACTTC. As protein: CASSQGLAGAQETQYF. The gene calls are TRBV4-1 and TRBJ2-5, with 14 bases matching TRBD2. Trimming cost V 3 bases and J 2 bases; bases outside gene matches: 2. The length of the CDR3 is 16 residues. Per the germline V gene, CDR1 is MGHRA and CDR2 is YSYEKL.

The CDR3 loop reads CASSAEGTRGSTQYF. The CDR3 nucleotides read TGTGCCAGCAGCGCCGAAGGGACTAGGGGGTCGACCCAGTACTTC. The chain carries TRBV9 and TRBJ2-5, with 8 bases matching TRBD2. J was trimmed by 7 bases and V by 3 bases; bases with no gene match: 11. This CDR3 region has 15 residues. Germline CDR1 reads SGDLS; CDR2 reads YYNGEE.

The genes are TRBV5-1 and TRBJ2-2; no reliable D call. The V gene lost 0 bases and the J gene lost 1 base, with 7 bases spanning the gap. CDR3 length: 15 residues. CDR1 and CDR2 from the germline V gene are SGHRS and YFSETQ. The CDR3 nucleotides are TGCGCCAGCAGCTTGGATCCTATGAACACCGGGGAGCTGTTTTTT. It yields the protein CASSLDPMNTGELFF. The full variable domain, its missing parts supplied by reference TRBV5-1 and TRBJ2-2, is KAGVTQTPRYLIKTRGQQVTLSCSPISGHRSVSWYQQTPGQGLQFLFEYFSETQRNKGNFPGRFSGRQFSNSRSEMNVSTLELGDSALYLCASSLDPMNTGELFFGEGSRLTVL.

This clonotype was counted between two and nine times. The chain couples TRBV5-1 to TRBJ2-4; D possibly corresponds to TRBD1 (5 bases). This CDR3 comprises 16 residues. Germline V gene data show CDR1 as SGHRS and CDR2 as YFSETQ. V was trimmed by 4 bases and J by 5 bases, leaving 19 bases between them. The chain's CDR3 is CASSPLTVTGQNIQYF. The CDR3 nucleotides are TGCGCCAGCAGCCCCTTGACAGTGACGGGCCAAAACATTCAGTACTTC.

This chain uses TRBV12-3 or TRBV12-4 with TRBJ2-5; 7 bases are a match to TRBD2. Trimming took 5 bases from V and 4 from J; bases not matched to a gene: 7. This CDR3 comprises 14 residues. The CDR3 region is CASSVRDYPETQYF. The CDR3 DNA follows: TGTGCCAGCAGTGTGAGGGACTATCCAGAGACCCAGTACTTC.

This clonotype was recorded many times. CDR3 in amino acids: CSARMGTDTQYF. CDR3 nucleotides: TGCAGTGCTAGAATGGGGACGGATACGCAGTATTTT. This chain connects TRBV20-1 to TRBJ2-3; D possibly uses TRBD1 or TRBD2 (5 bases each). The CDR3 is made up of 12 amino acids. Germline CDR1 DFQATT, CDR2 SNEGSKA (reference sequence). Trimming took off 2 bases at V and 6 bases at J, with 9 bases between the two ends.

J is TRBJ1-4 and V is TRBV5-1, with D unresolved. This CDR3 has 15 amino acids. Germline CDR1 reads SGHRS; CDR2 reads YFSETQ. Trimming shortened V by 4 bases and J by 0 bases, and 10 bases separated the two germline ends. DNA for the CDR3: TGCGCCAGCAGCGCCGGACGGGCAACTAATGAAAAACTGTTTTTT. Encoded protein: CASSAGRATNEKLFF.

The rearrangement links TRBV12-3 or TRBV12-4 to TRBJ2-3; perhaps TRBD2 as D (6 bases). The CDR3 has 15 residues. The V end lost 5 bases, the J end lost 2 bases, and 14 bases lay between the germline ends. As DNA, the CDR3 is TGTGCCAGCAGTATACTCGGGGAGGACACAGATACGCAGTATTTT. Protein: CASSILGEDTDTQYF.

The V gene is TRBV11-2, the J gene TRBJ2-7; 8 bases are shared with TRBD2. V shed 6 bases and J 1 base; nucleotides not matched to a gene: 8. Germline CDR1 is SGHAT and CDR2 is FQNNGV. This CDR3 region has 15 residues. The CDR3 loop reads CASRRRAGESYEQYF. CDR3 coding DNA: TGTGCCAGCAGACGAAGAGCGGGAGAGTCCTACGAGCAGTACTTC.

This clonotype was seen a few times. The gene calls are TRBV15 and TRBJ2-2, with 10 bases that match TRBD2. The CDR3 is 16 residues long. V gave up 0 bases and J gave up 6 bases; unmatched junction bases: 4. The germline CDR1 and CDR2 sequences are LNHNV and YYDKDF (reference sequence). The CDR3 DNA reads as TGTGCCACCAGCAGAGATCGAGCGGGAGGGCCCGGGGAGCTGTTTTTT. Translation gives CATSRDRAGGPGELFF.

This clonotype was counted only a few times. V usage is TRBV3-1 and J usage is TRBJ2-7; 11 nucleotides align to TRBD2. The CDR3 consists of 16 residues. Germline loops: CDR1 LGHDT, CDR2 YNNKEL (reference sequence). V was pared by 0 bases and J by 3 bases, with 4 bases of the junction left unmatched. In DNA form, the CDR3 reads TGTGCCAGCAGCCAAGATGGACTAGCGGGCCTCTACGAGCAGTACTTC. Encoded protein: CASSQDGLAGLYEQYF.

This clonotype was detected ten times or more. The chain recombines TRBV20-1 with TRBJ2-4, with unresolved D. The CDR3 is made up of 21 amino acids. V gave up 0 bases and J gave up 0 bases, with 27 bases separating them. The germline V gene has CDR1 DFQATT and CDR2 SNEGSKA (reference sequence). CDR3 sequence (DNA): TGCAGTGCTAGAGATTTGAGGCTCCCCTACGGGCTTCGGATAGCCAAAAACATTCAGTACTTC. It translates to CSARDLRLPYGLRIAKNIQYF.

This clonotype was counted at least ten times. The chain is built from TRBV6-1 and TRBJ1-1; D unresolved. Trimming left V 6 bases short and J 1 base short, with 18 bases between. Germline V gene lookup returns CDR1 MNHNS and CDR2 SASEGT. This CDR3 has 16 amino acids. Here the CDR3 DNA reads TGTGCCAGCAGCGAAACCTTATGGACCGCGAACACTGAAGCTTTCTTT. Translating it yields CASSETLWTANTEAFF.

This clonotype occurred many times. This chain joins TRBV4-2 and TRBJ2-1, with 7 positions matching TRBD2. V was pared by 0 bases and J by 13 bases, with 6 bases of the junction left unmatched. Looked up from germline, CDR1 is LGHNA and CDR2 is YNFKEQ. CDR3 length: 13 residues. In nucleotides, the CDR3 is TGTGCCAGCAGCCAAGATGGAGCGGGAAAACAGTTCTTC. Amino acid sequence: CASSQDGAGKQFF.

CDR3 DNA: TGCGCCAGCAGCAACACGGGACAGAGCACAGATACGCAGTATTTT. It translates to CASSNTGQSTDTQYF. The rearrangement links TRBV5-1 to TRBJ2-3; 7 nucleotides agree with TRBD1. The germline CDR1 and CDR2 sequences are SGHRS and YFSETQ. This CDR3 has 15 residues. V trimming: 4 bases; J trimming: 0 bases; junction bases outside the gene matches: 5.

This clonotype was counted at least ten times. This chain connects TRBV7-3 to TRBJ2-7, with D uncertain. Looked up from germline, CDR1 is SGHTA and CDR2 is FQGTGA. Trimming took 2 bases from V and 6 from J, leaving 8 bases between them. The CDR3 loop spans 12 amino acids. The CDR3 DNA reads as TGTGCCAGCAGCTTATACGCCGGCGAGCAGTACTTC. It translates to CASSLYAGEQYF.

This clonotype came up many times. The CDR3 nucleotides read TGCAGCTACAGGTTCCAAGAAAAACTGTTTTTT. It specifies CSYRFQEKLFF. This rearrangement joins TRBV20-1 to TRBJ1-4; perhaps TRBD1 as D (5 bases). The CDR3 is made up of 11 amino acids. The germline V gene encodes CDR1 DFQATT and CDR2 SNEGSKA (reference sequence).

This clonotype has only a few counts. CDR3 region: CASSWGTNSYEQYF. The CDR3 DNA reads as TGTGCCAGCTCATGGGGGACCAACTCCTACGAGCAGTACTTC. The chain combines TRBV18 with TRBJ2-7; D could derive from TRBD1 or TRBD2 (5 bases each). The V gene's germline CDR1 is KGHSH and CDR2 LQKENI. Trimming pared 5 bases from V and 0 bases from J, leaving 11 bases between. The CDR3 spans 14 residues.

In DNA form, the CDR3 reads TGTGCCAGCAGTTGGGACTTTGAAGCTTTCTTT. Its translation: CASSWDFEAFF. The rearrangement joins TRBV6-1 to TRBJ1-1; D perhaps matches TRBD1 (5 bases). CDR3 length: 11 amino acids. Trimming stripped 5 bases from V and 7 bases from J, with 8 bases between. CDR1 and CDR2 (germline): MNHNS, SASEGT.